This T cell receptor (beta chain) appears in the sequencing data of a study of T cell responses to AZD1222 COVID-19 vaccine. Overall study findings and caveats: Spike-wide vaccine-associated CD4 TCRs dominated at 160-218 and 743-854.

Trimming cost V 4 bases and J 10 bases, with 13 bases left between them. Germline values: CDR1 MGHDK, CDR2 SYGVNS. The CDR3 is made up of 13 amino acids. Clones were sequenced by immunoSEQ multiplex PCR, and TCRdb holds only the in-frame ones, with some missing. In the table there are about 86,000 clones, approximately 88% of which are singletons. Notes on this clone: Antigen unknown.

The chain carries TRBV25-1 and TRBJ1-4; D uncertain. This sequence originates from an adult who received the AZD1222 COVID-19 vaccine. The sequencing here drew on peripheral blood, taken 28 days after the second AZD1222 dose. In nucleotides, the CDR3 is TGTGCCAGCAGTGCCCAGGCCCCACCAAAACTGTTTTTT. Its translation: CASSAQAPPKLFF.